The present TCR beta chain was sequenced within a study of CD8 T cells in ankylosing spondylitis. Germline loops: CDR1 SQVTM, CDR2 ANQGSEA. V lost 6 bases to trimming and J lost 8 bases; unmatched junction nucleotides: 12. The CDR3 contains 13 residues. In TCRdb, the 5' RACE reads were re-called with MiXCR into one record per CDR3 protein. The repertoire holds 250,000 or so distinct CDR3 sequences, 15% to 20% seen once, with over 25% in the top ten. The gene calls are TRBV29-1 and TRBJ1-2; TRBD1 aligns across 7 bases. Sequencing was carried out using blood, either unsorted or a sorted T cell fraction (not recorded which). The origin of this receptor is a male donor with ankylosing spondylitis or in good health (not recorded which). CDR3 coding DNA: TGCAGCGTCGATCTTACAGGGGCGCAGGGCTACACCTTC. Translating it yields CSVDLTGAQGYTF.